The entry that follows covers one T cell receptor (beta chain) sequence. Its antigen is not known. The CDR3 runs 13 residues. CDR1 and CDR2 (germline): MNHNS, SASEGT. Trimming left V 2 bases short and J 6 bases short, with 8 bases between. The source of the sample is a study of cytomegalovirus exposure and HLA in healthy donors. Study results and caveats: In a later analysis, specific HLA alleles were associated with more than 15,000 TCR beta sequences at a 0.05 false discovery rate. CMV serostatus was the only immune exposure information that was available. Specific recognition of CMV antigens was confirmed in vitro for a few chains (all CMV-associated).

With 60 Vbeta and 13 Jbeta primers, the PCR was carried out. TCRdb's table, derived via immunoSEQ multiplex PCR, lists solely in-frame clones and lacks some. The repertoire has around 130,000 clones, over 75% of them found once; the top ten carry 1.5% to 2%. Sequenced sample: PBMCs. This clonotype was obtained from a boy under 18 in good health and CMV-seronegative. The chain joins TRBV6-1 to TRBJ1-5; D is ambiguous. CDR3 in amino acids: CASSELVGQPQHF. DNA of the CDR3: TGTGCCAGCAGTGAATTGGTCGGTCAGCCCCAGCATTTT.